This TCR beta chain was recovered during a study of T cell responses to AZD1222 COVID-19 vaccine. The data were produced by immunoSEQ multiplex PCR, yet TCRdb's version contains in-frame clones alone and is incomplete. The profile shows over 70,000 clones, 60% to 85% of them singletons. Trimming cost V 6 bases and J 5 bases, with 14 bases left between them. This CDR3 region has 14 residues. Germline assignment: CDR1 GTSNPN and CDR2 SVGIG (reference sequence). Sample: peripheral blood, taken 28 days after the second dose of the MenACWY control vaccine. This rearrangement joins TRBV30 to TRBJ1-6; no reliable D call. The source is an adult who received the MenACWY meningococcal vaccine as a control. The CDR3 region is CACPIGQNNSPLHF. For the CDR3, the DNA is TGTGCCTGCCCAATAGGGCAGAATAATTCACCCCTCCACTTT.